These 26 T cell receptor beta chains were all obtained from the same sample, sequenced in a study of blood T cell repertoires in COVID-19. Produced via immunoSEQ multiplex PCR; TCRdb's table is partial and in-frame only. The sample lists 250,000 or so clones, roughly nine tenths seen once, with 4.6% in the top ten. The material sequenced was peripheral blood. These receptors all come from a woman aged 40-49 years who had recovered from COVID-19.

The genes are TRBV19 and TRBJ1-2; no clear D. Germline V gives CDR1 LNHDA, CDR2 SQIVND (reference sequence). V lost 8 bases, J lost 3 bases, and 10 bases lay in between. The CDR3 has 12 residues. CDR3 coding DNA: TGTGCCAGTCCTGGGCCGGACTATGGCTACACCTTC. This sequence encodes CASPGPDYGYTF.

This chain links TRBV7-2 with TRBJ2-3; 7 bases are a match to TRBD1. CDR3 length: 17 amino acids. The germline gives CDR1 SGHTA, CDR2 FQGNSA. J was trimmed by 0 bases and V by 5 bases; bases with no gene match: 11. The CDR3 sequence is CASSPRAGGTSTDTQYF. CDR3 nucleotides: TGTGCCAGCAGCCCCAGGGCAGGGGGTACTAGCACAGATACGCAGTATTTT.

This clone has only one observation. The chain joins TRBV4-3 to TRBJ1-1, with D hard to call. The V and J ends lost 3 bases and 3 bases respectively, with 8 bases between them. CDR1 is LGHNA, CDR2 YSLEER, per germline. CDR3 length: 13 amino acids. Here the CDR3 DNA reads TGCGCCAGCAGCCACTCCGTCGACACTGAAGCTTTCTTT. The encoded protein is CASSHSVDTEAFF.

This clone is a singleton in its sample. The chain recombines TRBV18 with TRBJ2-7; TRBD1 matches 7 bases. The trim removed 0 bases at V and 2 bases at J, leaving 1 base unmatched. The CDR3 is 14 amino acids. Germline-derived CDR1 and CDR2 are KGHSH and LQKENI. CDR3 region: CASSPPGTAYEQYF. The CDR3 coding sequence is TGTGCCAGCTCACCACCCGGGACAGCCTACGAGCAGTACTTC. The variable domain in full, completed from reference TRBV18 and TRBJ2-7, reads NAGVMQNPRHLVRRRGQEARLRCSPMKGHSHVYWYRQLPEEGLKFMVYLQKENIIDESGMPKERFSAEFPKEGPSILRIQQVVRGDSAAYFCASSPPGTAYEQYFGPGTRLTVT.

J is TRBJ1-5 and V is TRBV7-2; 7 bases are a match to TRBD1. CDR1 and CDR2 from the germline V gene are SGHTA and FQGNSA. Unmatched junction bases numbered 13, after V lost 5 bases and J lost 0 bases. CDR3 length: 18 residues. CDR3 residues: CASSPQGPYRSSNQPQHF. The CDR3 DNA is TGTGCCAGCAGCCCACAGGGGCCCTACCGTTCTAGCAATCAGCCCCAGCATTTT.

This clone was found many times. The rearrangement links TRBV5-1 to TRBJ2-2; 7 bases are a match to TRBD1. With 7 bases clipped from V and 7 bases from J, the junction kept 13 bases outside the gene matches. The germline V gene has CDR1 SGHRS and CDR2 YFSETQ. The CDR3 runs to 15 residues. CDR3 protein: CASRVGTEKGGELFF. For the CDR3, the DNA is TGCGCCAGCCGTGTAGGGACAGAAAAAGGCGGGGAGCTGTTTTTT. Combining the CDR3 with reference TRBV5-1 and TRBJ2-2 gives the whole variable domain KAGVTQTPRYLIKTRGQQVTLSCSPISGHRSVSWYQQTPGQGLQFLFEYFSETQRNKGNFPGRFSGRQFSNSRSEMNVSTLELGDSALYLCASRVGTEKGGELFFGEGSRLTVL.

This clone has a single count. The chain combines TRBV30 with TRBJ1-2, with unresolved D. The CDR3 is 15 amino acids. Germline-derived CDR1 and CDR2 are GTSNPN and SVGIG (reference sequence). The germline V and J ends were trimmed by 8 bases and 1 base, with 20 bases remaining between them. The CDR3 here is CAHTMGGRLNYGYTF. CDR3 DNA: TGTGCCCATACGATGGGCGGGCGTCTTAACTATGGCTACACCTTC.

The rearrangement uses TRBV18 and TRBJ2-1, with TRBD2 matching 7 bases. J was trimmed by 1 base and V by 0 bases; bases with no gene match: 6. Germline V lookup: CDR1 KGHSH, CDR2 LQKENI. The CDR3 has 17 residues. CDR3 sequence: CASSPPNSGLSYNEQFF. In nucleotides, the CDR3 is TGTGCCAGCTCACCACCTAATTCGGGACTATCCTACAATGAGCAGTTCTTC. The full variable domain, completed using reference TRBV18 and TRBJ2-1, is NAGVMQNPRHLVRRRGQEARLRCSPMKGHSHVYWYRQLPEEGLKFMVYLQKENIIDESGMPKERFSAEFPKEGPSILRIQQVVRGDSAAYFCASSPPNSGLSYNEQFFGPGTRLTVL.

The rearrangement links TRBV19 to TRBJ2-7; 7 bases match TRBD1. This CDR3 has 13 amino acids. Germline loops: CDR1 LNHDA, CDR2 SQIVND (reference sequence). V shed 3 bases, J shed 3 bases, and the junction held 2 bases outside the gene matches. The CDR3 sequence: CASSIGTDYEQYF. CDR3 sequence (DNA): TGTGCCAGTAGTATCGGGACAGACTACGAGCAGTACTTC.

The V gene is TRBV18, the J gene TRBJ1-2; 8 bases align to TRBD1. This CDR3 contains 14 residues. V gave up 3 bases and J gave up 4 bases; unmatched junction bases: 4. Looked up from germline, CDR1 is KGHSH and CDR2 is LQKENI. The CDR3 loop reads CASSPTGASYGYTF. CDR3 DNA: TGTGCCAGCTCACCGACAGGGGCCAGCTATGGCTACACCTTC.

The chain uses TRBV7-6 and TRBJ1-5; 9 bases are a match to TRBD1. CDR1 and CDR2 from the germline V gene are SGHVS and FNYEAQ. V lost 5 bases, J lost 1 base, and 12 bases stayed unmatched. CDR3 size: 18 residues. The CDR3 here is CASSARDRADWSNQPQHF. Here the CDR3 DNA reads TGTGCCAGCAGCGCCCGGGACAGGGCTGATTGGAGCAATCAGCCCCAGCATTTT.

This clone was detected once. The genes are TRBV2 and TRBJ2-5; TRBD2 aligns across 9 bases. The trim removed 2 bases at V and 5 bases at J, leaving 9 bases unmatched. The CDR3 sequence is 16 residues long. Germline V gives CDR1 SNHLY, CDR2 FYNNEI. The CDR3 reads CASSERGGGGRETQYF. Here the CDR3 DNA reads TGTGCCAGCAGTGAACGGGGCGGGGGGGGGCGGGAGACCCAGTACTTC.

This sequence joins TRBV2 and TRBJ1-3, with D unclear. Germline V gene lookup returns CDR1 SNHLY and CDR2 FYNNEI. The CDR3 extends over 13 amino acids. V lost 5 bases and J lost 2, with 7 bases in between. The CDR3 DNA follows: TGTGCCAGCAGTCATGGCCCTGGAAACACCATATATTTT. This gives the protein CASSHGPGNTIYF.

The CDR3, as DNA: TGTGCCAGCAGTTGGGACAGGGATACTGAAGCTTTCTTT. Translation gives CASSWDRDTEAFF. V gene TRBV12-3 or TRBV12-4 combines with J gene TRBJ1-1, with 9 bases fitting TRBD1. The CDR3 has 13 amino acids. V shed 4 bases, J shed 5 bases, and the junction held 2 bases outside the gene matches.

The sample holds one count of this clone. The chain joins TRBV18 to TRBJ2-3; D gene ambiguous. Germline values: CDR1 KGHSH, CDR2 LQKENI. Between the trimmed V and J ends, which lost 0 bases and 6 bases, there was a span of 4 bases. The CDR3 runs to 12 residues. DNA for the CDR3: TGTGCCAGCTCACCACCCGGGGATACGCAGTATTTT. Protein product: CASSPPGDTQYF.

This clone came up a few times. V and J are TRBV29-1 and TRBJ2-5; 11 bases are a match to TRBD1. Germline V CDR1 and CDR2: SQVTM, ANQGSEA. Trimming cost V 3 bases and J 5 bases; bases outside gene matches: 5. The CDR3 runs 14 residues. The CDR3 loop reads CSVEGQGGMETQYF. The CDR3 region has the DNA TGCAGCGTTGAGGGACAGGGGGGTATGGAGACCCAGTACTTC.

V usage is TRBV18 and J usage is TRBJ2-3; D gene ambiguous. The CDR3 runs to 12 residues. Per germline, CDR1 KGHSH and CDR2 LQKENI. Trimming removed 0 bases at V and 4 bases at J, with 2 bases between. CDR3 sequence: CASSPPADTQYF. DNA for the CDR3: TGTGCCAGCTCACCACCCGCAGATACGCAGTATTTT. Based on the CDR3 plus reference TRBV18 and TRBJ2-3, the full variable domain is NAGVMQNPRHLVRRRGQEARLRCSPMKGHSHVYWYRQLPEEGLKFMVYLQKENIIDESGMPKERFSAEFPKEGPSILRIQQVVRGDSAAYFCASSPPADTQYFGPGTRLTVL.

The chain combines TRBV6-5 with TRBJ1-2, with 8 bases matching TRBD1. Germline V gives CDR1 MNHEY, CDR2 SVGAGI. The CDR3 spans 15 residues. Germline trimming cut 0 bases from V and 4 bases from J; bases unmatched to any gene: 4. The CDR3 nucleotides are TGTGCCAGCAGTTACTCGGCAGGGGGCTCCTATGGCTACACCTTC. Translation gives CASSYSAGGSYGYTF.

The chain joins TRBV6-6 to TRBJ1-1; TRBD1 might be the D (5 bases). The CDR3 sequence is 15 residues long. Trimming removed 0 bases from V and 5 bases from J, with 13 bases in between. Per germline, CDR1 MNHNY and CDR2 SVGAGI (reference sequence). The CDR3 DNA follows: TGTGCCAGCAGTTACTCGTCGGGGGGGGTTACTGAAGCTTTCTTT. Amino acid sequence: CASSYSSGGVTEAFF.

This chain connects TRBV13 to TRBJ2-2; 10 bases fit TRBD2. Germline V gene data show CDR1 as PRHDT and CDR2 as FYEKMQ (reference sequence). The CDR3 runs 13 residues. V trimming: 7 bases; J trimming: 8 bases; junction bases outside the gene matches: 4. The CDR3 sequence is CASILAGVGELFF. The CDR3 DNA reads as TGTGCCAGCATCCTAGCGGGAGTAGGGGAGCTGTTTTTT.

The chain has TRBV11-3 and TRBJ2-1, with TRBD1 matching 10 bases. Germline CDR1 is SGHNT and CDR2 is YENEEA. J lost 7 bases, V lost 6 bases, and 15 bases had no gene match. The CDR3 totals 17 residues. The CDR3 DNA reads TGTGCCAGCAGTCGAAACCAACCGGGACAGGGGAGGAATGAGCAGTTCTTC. Amino acids: CASSRNQPGQGRNEQFF.

V and J are TRBV11-2 and TRBJ2-3; 10 bases line up with TRBD2. J lost 4 bases, V lost 2 bases, and 6 bases had no gene match. Germline CDR1 SGHAT, CDR2 FQNNGV. The CDR3 is 16 residues long. The CDR3 sequence is CASSLYLAGEADTQYF. CDR3 bases: TGTGCCAGCAGCTTATACCTAGCGGGAGAGGCAGATACGCAGTATTTT.

This clone came up a few times. This chain joins TRBV5-6 and TRBJ1-5, with 9 bases aligning to TRBD1. CDR1 and CDR2 from the germline V gene are SGHDT and YYEEEE. The V segment lost 3 bases and the J segment 7 bases; nucleotides outside the gene matches: 8. The CDR3 length is 15 residues. CDR3 sequence (DNA): TGTGCCAGCAGCTGGGGGACAGGGAACGGCCAGCCCCAGCATTTT. Translated, it gives CASSWGTGNGQPQHF.

The J gene is TRBJ2-3, the V gene TRBV3-1 (or the pseudogene TRBV3-2); D is possibly TRBD2 (6 bases). Germline CDR1 is LGHDT and CDR2 is YNNKEL (reference sequence). V lost 4 bases to trimming and J lost 2 bases, with 16 bases between them. This CDR3 is 16 amino acids long. In nucleotides, the CDR3 is TGTGCCAGCAGCCGCAGTACTAGCTGGGACACAGATACGCAGTATTTT. Its translation is CASSRSTSWDTDTQYF.

The rearrangement links TRBV6-6 to TRBJ2-1, with 8 nucleotides matching TRBD2. Germline V gene lookup returns CDR1 MNHNY and CDR2 SVGAGI (reference sequence). This CDR3 is 15 amino acids long. V shed 5 bases, J shed 9 bases, and the junction held 12 bases outside the gene matches. The CDR3 DNA follows: TGTGCCAGCAGTATTACCAGCGGGAGAGAATCTGAGCAGTTCTTC. Translated, it gives CASSITSGRESEQFF.

V and J are TRBV28 and TRBJ2-1, with a weak D call TRBD2 (5 bases). The CDR3 runs 13 residues. V gave up 3 bases and J gave up 10 bases, with 13 bases separating them. The germline CDR1 and CDR2 sequences are MDHEN and SYDVKM. CDR3 amino acids: CASSLTRAGEQFF. The CDR3 nucleotides read TGTGCCAGCAGTTTGACCCGGGCGGGCGAGCAGTTCTTC.